This entry concerns a single TCR beta chain. Antigen: not known. Other nucleotide sequences in the sample specify the same CDR3. These data come from a study of T cell responses to AZD1222 COVID-19 vaccine. Whole-study results and caveats: Spike-specific TCR breadth rose after two AZD1222 doses, and depth rose as well. Most donors were white British and more were female, and clonal diversity was possibly underestimated. Dominant at 160-218 and 743-854, vaccine-associated CD4 TCRs also spanned spike. Among those given AZD1222, only five or six were seropositive at baseline.

This CDR3 is built from 11 residues. Germline loops: CDR1 SNHLY, CDR2 FYNNEI. The V end was cut by 6 bases, the J end by 3 bases, with 4 bases between. Some clones are missing from TCRdb's copy, which holds only in-frame ones; the method was immunoSEQ multiplex PCR. This repertoire shows some 200,000 clones, under 95% found once; its top ten account for roughly 0.99%. The clonotype was recovered from an adult in good health. The sequenced sample was peripheral blood, obtained on day 0 of AZD1222 vaccination. The chain combines TRBV2 with TRBJ2-3; D not certain. The CDR3 here is CASSPTDTQYF. CDR3 DNA: TGTGCCAGCAGCCCTACAGATACGCAGTATTTT.